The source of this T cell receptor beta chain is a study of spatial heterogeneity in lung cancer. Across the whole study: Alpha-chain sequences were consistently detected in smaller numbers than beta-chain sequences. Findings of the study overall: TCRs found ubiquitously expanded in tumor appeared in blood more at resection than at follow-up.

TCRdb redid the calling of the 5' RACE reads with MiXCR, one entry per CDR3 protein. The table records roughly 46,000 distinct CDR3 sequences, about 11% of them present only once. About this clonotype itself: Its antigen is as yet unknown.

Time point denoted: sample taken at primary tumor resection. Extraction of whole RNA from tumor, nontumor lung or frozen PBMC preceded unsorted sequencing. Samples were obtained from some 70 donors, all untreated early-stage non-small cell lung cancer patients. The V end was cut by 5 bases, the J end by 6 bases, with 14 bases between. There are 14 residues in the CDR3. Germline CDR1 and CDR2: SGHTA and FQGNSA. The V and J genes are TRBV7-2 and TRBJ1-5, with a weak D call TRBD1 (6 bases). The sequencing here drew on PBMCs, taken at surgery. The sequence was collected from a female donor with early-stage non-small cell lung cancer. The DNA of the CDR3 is TGTGCCAGCAGCGAACAGGGTTCGAGTCAGCCCCAGCATTTT. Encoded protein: CASSEQGSSQPQHF.